Reported below is one T cell receptor (beta chain). Its antigen is undetermined. J lost 2 bases, V lost 4 bases, and 4 bases had no gene match. The germline CDR1 and CDR2 sequences are MNHEY and SVGAGI. The CDR3 runs 15 residues. Both 60 Vbeta primers and 13 Jbeta primers went into the PCR. The repertoire was sequenced with immunoSEQ multiplex PCR; TCRdb's copy has only in-frame clones and lacks some. The sample has some 190,000 clones; approximately 85% are singletons. The data are from a study of cytomegalovirus exposure and HLA in healthy donors. Overall study results and limits: In a later analysis, HLA-associated beta chains showed higher expansion and lower generation probabilities than comparable chains.

The gene calls are TRBV6-5 and TRBJ1-2, with TRBD1 matching over 10 bases. The TCR comes from a man aged 18 to 30 in good health and CMV-seronegative. The sample comprised PBMCs. In DNA, the CDR3 is TGTGCCAGCAGTTGGGGGGACAGGGGAAACTATGGCTACACCTTC. Encoded protein: CASSWGDRGNYGYTF.